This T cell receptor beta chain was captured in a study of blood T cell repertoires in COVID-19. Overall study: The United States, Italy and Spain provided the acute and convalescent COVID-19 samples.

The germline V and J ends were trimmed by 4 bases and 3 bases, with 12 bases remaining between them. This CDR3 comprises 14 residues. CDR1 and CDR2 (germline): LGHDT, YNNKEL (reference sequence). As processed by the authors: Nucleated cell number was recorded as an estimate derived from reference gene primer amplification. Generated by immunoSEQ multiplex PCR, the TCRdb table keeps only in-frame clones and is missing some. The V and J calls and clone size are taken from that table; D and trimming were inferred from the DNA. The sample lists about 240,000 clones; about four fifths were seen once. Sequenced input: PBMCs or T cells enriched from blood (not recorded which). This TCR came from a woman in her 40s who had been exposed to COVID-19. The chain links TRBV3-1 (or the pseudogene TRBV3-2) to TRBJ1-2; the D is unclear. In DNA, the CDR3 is TGTGCCAGCAGCCCGAGGGCGTTATACTATGGCTACACCTTC. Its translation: CASSPRALYYGYTF.